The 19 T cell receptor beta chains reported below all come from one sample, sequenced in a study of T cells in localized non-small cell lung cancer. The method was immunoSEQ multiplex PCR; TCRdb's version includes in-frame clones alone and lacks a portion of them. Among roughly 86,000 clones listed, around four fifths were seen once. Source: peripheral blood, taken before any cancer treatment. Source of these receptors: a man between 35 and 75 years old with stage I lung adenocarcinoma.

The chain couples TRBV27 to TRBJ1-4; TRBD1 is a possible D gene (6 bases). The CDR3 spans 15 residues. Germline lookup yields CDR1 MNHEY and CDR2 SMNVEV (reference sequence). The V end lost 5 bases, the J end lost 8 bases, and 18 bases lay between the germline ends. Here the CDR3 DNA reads TGTGCCAGCAGTCCGCCAGGGGTGGGTTGGGAAAAACTGTTTTTT. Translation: CASSPPGVGWEKLFF.

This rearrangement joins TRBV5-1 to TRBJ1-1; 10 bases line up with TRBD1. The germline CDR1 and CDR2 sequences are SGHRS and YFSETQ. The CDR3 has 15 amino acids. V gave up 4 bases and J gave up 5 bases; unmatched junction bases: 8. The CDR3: CASSASGQGLTEAFF. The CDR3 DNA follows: TGCGCCAGCAGCGCATCGGGACAGGGGTTGACTGAAGCTTTCTTT.

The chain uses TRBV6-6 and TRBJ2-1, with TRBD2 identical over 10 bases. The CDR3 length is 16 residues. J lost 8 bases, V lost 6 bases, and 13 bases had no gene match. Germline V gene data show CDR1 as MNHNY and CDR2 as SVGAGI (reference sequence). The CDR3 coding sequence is TGTGCCAGCAGACTCTCTTATAGCGGGGGGTATCATGAGCAGTTCTTC. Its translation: CASRLSYSGGYHEQFF.

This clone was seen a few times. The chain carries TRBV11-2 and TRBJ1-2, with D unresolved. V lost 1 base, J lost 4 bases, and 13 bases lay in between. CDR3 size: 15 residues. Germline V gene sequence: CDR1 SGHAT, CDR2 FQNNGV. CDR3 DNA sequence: TGTGCCAGCAGCTTAGGGACCCGACGGGCCTATGGCTACACCTTC. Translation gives CASSLGTRRAYGYTF.

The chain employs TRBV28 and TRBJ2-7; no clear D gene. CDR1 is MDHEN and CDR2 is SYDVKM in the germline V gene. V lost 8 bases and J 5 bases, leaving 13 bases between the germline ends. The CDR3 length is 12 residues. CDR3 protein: CASRLTPHEQYF. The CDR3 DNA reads TGTGCCAGCCGTCTTACCCCCCACGAGCAGTACTTC.

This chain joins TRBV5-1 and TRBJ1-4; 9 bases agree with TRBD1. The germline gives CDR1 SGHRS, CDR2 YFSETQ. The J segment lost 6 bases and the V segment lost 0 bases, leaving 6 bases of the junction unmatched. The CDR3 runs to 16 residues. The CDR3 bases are TGCGCCAGCAGCTTGGACAGGGGGCTAAGATATGAAAAACTGTTTTTT. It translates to CASSLDRGLRYEKLFF.

The CDR3 nucleotides are TGCAGCGTTAAGGACAGTTTTCTTGCCGGGGAGCTGTTTTTT. This codes for CSVKDSFLAGELFF. The chain joins TRBV29-1 to TRBJ2-2, with D possibly matching TRBD1 (6 bases). Germline V gives CDR1 SQVTM, CDR2 ANQGSEA. With 5 bases removed from V and 6 bases from J, the gap between germline ends came to 16 bases. The CDR3 consists of 14 residues.

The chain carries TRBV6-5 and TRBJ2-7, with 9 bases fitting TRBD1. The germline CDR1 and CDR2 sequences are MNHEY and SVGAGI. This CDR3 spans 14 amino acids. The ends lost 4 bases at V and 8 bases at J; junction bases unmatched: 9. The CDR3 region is CASSWDRVAPQQYF. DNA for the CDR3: TGTGCCAGCAGTTGGGACAGGGTGGCCCCACAGCAGTACTTC.

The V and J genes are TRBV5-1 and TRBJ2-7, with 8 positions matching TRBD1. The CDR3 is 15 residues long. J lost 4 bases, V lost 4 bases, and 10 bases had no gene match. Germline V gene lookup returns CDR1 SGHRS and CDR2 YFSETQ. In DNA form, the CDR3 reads TGCGCCAGCAGCGTTATCTCAGGGGGCTATTACGAGCAGTACTTC. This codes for CASSVISGGYYEQYF.

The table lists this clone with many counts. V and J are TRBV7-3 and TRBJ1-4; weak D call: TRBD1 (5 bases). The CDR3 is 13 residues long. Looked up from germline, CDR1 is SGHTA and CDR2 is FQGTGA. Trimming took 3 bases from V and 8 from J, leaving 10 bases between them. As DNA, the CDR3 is TGTGCCAGCAGCTTGGGACCGGGGGAAAAACTGTTTTTT. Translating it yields CASSLGPGEKLFF. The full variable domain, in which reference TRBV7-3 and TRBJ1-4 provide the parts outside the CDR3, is GAGVSQTPSNKVTEKGKYVELRCDPISGHTALYWYRQSLGQGPEFLIYFQGTGAADDSGLPNDRFFAVRPEGSVSTLKIQRTERGDSAVYLCASSLGPGEKLFFGSGTQLSVL.

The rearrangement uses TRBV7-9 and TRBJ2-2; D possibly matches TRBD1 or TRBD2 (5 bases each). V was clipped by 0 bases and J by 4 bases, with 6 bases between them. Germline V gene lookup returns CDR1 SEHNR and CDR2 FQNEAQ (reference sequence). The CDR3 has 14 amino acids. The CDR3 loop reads CASSLAGTTGELFF. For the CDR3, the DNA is TGTGCCAGCAGCTTAGCCGGGACCACCGGGGAGCTGTTTTTT.

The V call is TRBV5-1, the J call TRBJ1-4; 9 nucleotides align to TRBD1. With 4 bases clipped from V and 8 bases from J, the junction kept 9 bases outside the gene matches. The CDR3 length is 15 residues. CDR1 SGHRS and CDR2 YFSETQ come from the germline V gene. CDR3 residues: CASSLGTGLREKLFF. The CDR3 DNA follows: TGCGCCAGCAGCCTCGGGACAGGGTTGAGGGAAAAACTGTTTTTT.

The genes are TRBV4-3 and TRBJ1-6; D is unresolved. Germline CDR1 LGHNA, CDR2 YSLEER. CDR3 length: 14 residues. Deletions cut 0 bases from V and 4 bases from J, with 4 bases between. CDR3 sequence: CASSQEGYNSPLHF. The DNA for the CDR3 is TGCGCCAGCAGCCAAGAAGGGTATAATTCACCCCTCCACTTT.

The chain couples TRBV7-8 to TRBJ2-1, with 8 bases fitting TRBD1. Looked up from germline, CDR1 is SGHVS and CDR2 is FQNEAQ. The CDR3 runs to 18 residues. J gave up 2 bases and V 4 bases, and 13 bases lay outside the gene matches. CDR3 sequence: CASSSPTSGGIAYNEQFF. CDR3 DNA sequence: TGTGCCAGCAGCTCACCTACTTCAGGGGGCATCGCCTACAATGAGCAGTTCTTC.

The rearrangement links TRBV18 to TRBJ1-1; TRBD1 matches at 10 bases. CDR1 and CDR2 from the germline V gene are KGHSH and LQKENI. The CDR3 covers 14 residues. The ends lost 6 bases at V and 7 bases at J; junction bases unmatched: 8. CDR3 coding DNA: TGTGCCAGCTCGGGGACAGGGGCTAATGTTGAAGCTTTCTTT. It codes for CASSGTGANVEAFF.

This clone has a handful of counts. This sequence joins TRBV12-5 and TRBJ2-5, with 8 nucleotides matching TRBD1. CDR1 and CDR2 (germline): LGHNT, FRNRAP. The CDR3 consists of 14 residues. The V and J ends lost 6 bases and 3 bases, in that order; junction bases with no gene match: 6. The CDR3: CASGMGTGKETQYF. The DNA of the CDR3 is TGTGCTAGTGGGATGGGGACAGGAAAAGAGACCCAGTACTTC.

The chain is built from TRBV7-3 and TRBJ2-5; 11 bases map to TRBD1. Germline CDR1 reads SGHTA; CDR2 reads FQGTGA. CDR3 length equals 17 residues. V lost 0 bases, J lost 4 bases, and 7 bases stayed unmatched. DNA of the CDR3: TGTGCCAGCAGCTTAACGGGCTCCGGGACAGGGGGAGAGACCCAGTACTTC. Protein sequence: CASSLTGSGTGGETQYF.

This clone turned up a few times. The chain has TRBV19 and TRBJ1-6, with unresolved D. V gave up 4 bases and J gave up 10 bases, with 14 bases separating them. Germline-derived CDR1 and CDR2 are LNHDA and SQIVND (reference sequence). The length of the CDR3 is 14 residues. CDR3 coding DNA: TGTGCCAGTAGTACCTTAACCGGCACGTCACCCCTCCACTTT. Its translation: CASSTLTGTSPLHF.

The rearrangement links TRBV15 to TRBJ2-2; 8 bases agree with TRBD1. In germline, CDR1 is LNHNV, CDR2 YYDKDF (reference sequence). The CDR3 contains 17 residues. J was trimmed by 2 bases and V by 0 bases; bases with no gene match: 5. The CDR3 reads CATSRDRTGGNTGELFF. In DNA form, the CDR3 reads TGTGCCACCAGCAGAGATCGAACAGGGGGAAACACCGGGGAGCTGTTTTTT.